The present T cell receptor (beta chain) was sequenced within a study of human T cells and chemical hapten exposure. Study overall: Per-sample TCR yields varied mainly from small pooled library volume differences. Findings and limits, study-wide: DPC sensitization produced no change in TCRs with frequency above 1 in 1000.

This clonotype came up a few times. As yet, its antigen is unknown. Whole blood that had not been fractionated was the source of extracted total RNA. Per the authors' pipeline: Ranging from about 20,000 to 750,000, TCR counts per sample had a median value of 95,638. A single record per CDR3 protein comes from TCRdb applying MiXCR to the 5' RACE reads. TCRdb's processing, not the authors', yielded these V and J calls. The table records about 81,000 distinct CDR3 sequences, about 7.7% of them present only once. This TCR derives from a male donor in good health.

The DNA of the CDR3 is TGTGCCAGCAGTGAATTACCGGACAGGAGGAGTACGCAGTATTTT. It encodes CASSELPDRRSTQYF. The V gene is TRBV6-1, the J gene TRBJ2-3; 7 positions agree with TRBD1. The CDR3 has 15 residues. V trimming: 2 bases; J trimming: 8 bases; junction bases outside the gene matches: 10. CDR1 is MNHNS and CDR2 is SASEGT in the germline V gene.